This entry lists 21 T cell receptor beta chains sequenced from one sample in a study of control samples from healthy donors and cancer patients (dated by TCRdb to 2018 to 2020). Libraries were prepared through the immunoSEQ multiplex PCR assay. TCRdb mirrors the immuneACCESS table, restricted to in-frame sequences. Some clones are absent from its copies; in checked studies, under half trace to an unresolved V gene, and the reason for the others is unknown. The sample table lists approximately 89,000 clones, about 84% of them with a count of one. Together, the top ten hold roughly 2% of the sample. The material sequenced was blood. These receptors were collected from a woman aged 40 to 55 in good health.

V gene TRBV27 combines with J gene TRBJ1-6, with D uncertain. The CDR3 has 14 residues. Germline assignment: CDR1 MNHEY and CDR2 SMNVEV (reference sequence). The germline V and J ends were trimmed by 5 bases and 7 bases, with 12 bases remaining between them. The CDR3 region is CASSVHGRNSPLHF. The CDR3, as DNA: TGTGCCAGCAGTGTACATGGGAGGAATTCACCCCTCCACTTT.

CDR3 residues: CASSQKGTVGGYTF. The CDR3 nucleotides read TGTGCCAGCAGCCAAAAAGGAACAGTCGGAGGCTACACCTTC. The chain is built from TRBV3-1 (or the pseudogene TRBV3-2) and TRBJ1-2; D is unclear. Trimming stripped 2 bases from V and 8 bases from J, with 15 bases between. The germline gives CDR1 LGHDT, CDR2 YNNKEL (reference sequence). CDR3 length equals 14 residues.

As regards this clone: The same CDR3 arises from other DNA sequences in this sample as well. V is TRBV3-1 (or the pseudogene TRBV3-2) and J is TRBJ1-1; no clear D. CDR1 is LGHDT and CDR2 is YNNKEL in the germline V gene (reference sequence). This CDR3 spans 15 amino acids. V lost 1 base and J 0 bases, leaving 9 bases between the germline ends. CDR3 coding DNA: TGTGCCAGCAGCCAAGGTGGACTGATGAACACTGAAGCTTTCTTT. It yields the protein CASSQGGLMNTEAFF.

Only a few counts were recorded for this clone. The CDR3 loop reads CASSQQGGGSEQYF. The CDR3 bases are TGTGCCAGCAGCCAACAGGGGGGGGGCTCCGAGCAGTACTTC. The rearrangement uses TRBV13 and TRBJ2-7; possible D gene TRBD1, 8 bases. Germline CDR1 is PRHDT and CDR2 is FYEKMQ (reference sequence). Trimming cost V 5 bases and J 6 bases, with 17 bases left between them. The CDR3 has 14 amino acids.

V is TRBV19 and J is TRBJ1-1, with D hard to call. Germline-derived CDR1 and CDR2 are LNHDA and SQIVND (reference sequence). Trimming stripped 10 bases from V and 0 bases from J, with 12 bases between. This CDR3 contains 13 residues. The CDR3 reads CATSNSLNTEAFF. The CDR3 DNA sequence: TGTGCCACCTCCAACAGTTTGAACACTGAAGCTTTCTTT.

The gene calls are TRBV5-1 and TRBJ1-2; possible D gene TRBD1, 6 bases. Trimming shortened V by 2 bases and J by 10 bases, and 15 bases separated the two germline ends. Germline V CDR1 and CDR2: SGHRS, YFSETQ. CDR3 length: 13 amino acids. CDR3 DNA: TGCGCCAGCAGCTTATTCAACAGGGAGGACTACACCTTC. Its translation: CASSLFNREDYTF.

This chain connects TRBV5-6 to TRBJ1-6, with 7 nucleotides matching TRBD1. The CDR3 length is 15 residues. The V gene end was trimmed by 4 bases and the J gene end by 6 bases; junction bases not matched to a gene: 7. CDR1 SGHDT and CDR2 YYEEEE come from the germline V gene. The CDR3 protein is CASSGIRGINSPLHF. CDR3 sequence (DNA): TGTGCCAGCAGCGGAATCAGGGGGATTAATTCACCCCTCCACTTT.

This chain connects TRBV6-2 or TRBV6-3 to TRBJ2-2; 10 positions agree with TRBD1. CDR3 size: 15 residues. Trimming removed 7 bases from V and 6 bases from J; junction bases left unmatched: 8. The germline V gene has CDR1 MNHEY and CDR2 SVGEGT. The CDR3 loop reads CASTPDRGVPGELFF. CDR3 nucleotide sequence: TGTGCCAGCACCCCGGACAGGGGGGTTCCCGGGGAGCTGTTTTTT.

The chain recombines TRBV7-7 with TRBJ2-2, with D unresolved. V lost 5 bases and J lost 1, with 11 bases in between. This CDR3 has 15 amino acids. CDR1 and CDR2 from the germline V gene are SSHAT and FNYEAQ (reference sequence). Here the CDR3 DNA reads TGTGCCAGCAGCCCCCGACTGGAGAACACCGGGGAGCTGTTTTTT. It encodes CASSPRLENTGELFF.

The CDR3 loop reads CASSIGQTGNTIYF. The CDR3 nucleotides read TGCGCCAGCAGCATCGGACAGACTGGAAACACCATATATTTT. The gene calls are TRBV5-1 and TRBJ1-3, with a possible D match to TRBD1 (6 bases). CDR1 SGHRS and CDR2 YFSETQ come from the germline V gene. Trimming took off 4 bases at V and 2 bases at J, with 10 bases between the two ends. The CDR3 runs 14 residues.

V gene TRBV24-1 combines with J gene TRBJ1-6; 7 nucleotides match TRBD1. CDR3 length equals 13 residues. The J segment lost 8 bases and the V segment lost 11 bases, leaving 8 bases of the junction unmatched. The germline gives CDR1 KGHDR, CDR2 SFDVKD. DNA of the CDR3: TGTGCCAACCTAGACAGGGTGGATTCACCCCTCCACTTT. Protein sequence: CANLDRVDSPLHF.

Here the CDR3 DNA reads TGTGCCAGCAGCCCGACAGGGGTGTACACTGAAGCTTTCTTT. Protein: CASSPTGVYTEAFF. This chain joins TRBV7-3 and TRBJ1-1; 8 bases are shared with TRBD1. The germline V gene encodes CDR1 SGHTA and CDR2 FQGTGA. Germline trimming cut 5 bases from V and 3 bases from J; bases unmatched to any gene: 5. The CDR3 is made up of 14 amino acids.

The gene calls are TRBV30 and TRBJ2-2; TRBD2 agrees at 7 bases. V was clipped by 8 bases and J by 4 bases; unmatched bases: 4. Per germline, CDR1 GTSNPN and CDR2 SVGIG (reference sequence). This CDR3 has 12 residues. CDR3 in DNA: TGTGCCGGGTCGGGGGGCACCGGGGAGCTGTTTTTT. This gives the protein CAGSGGTGELFF.

This sequence joins TRBV30 and TRBJ1-1; D uncertain. The CDR3 covers 12 residues. Deletions cut 2 bases from V and 4 bases from J, with 8 bases between. In germline, CDR1 is GTSNPN, CDR2 SVGIG (reference sequence). The CDR3 is CAWSRSATEAFF. As DNA, the CDR3 is TGTGCCTGGAGTCGGAGTGCCACTGAAGCTTTCTTT.

This sequence joins TRBV6-5 and TRBJ1-2; maybe TRBD1 (6 bases). In germline, CDR1 is MNHEY, CDR2 SVGAGI. The V gene lost 6 bases and the J gene lost 8 bases, with 16 bases spanning the gap. The CDR3 is 13 amino acids. The CDR3 DNA reads as TGTGCCAGCAGAAAGGGGGGGGGACGCGGCTACACCTTC. The encoded protein is CASRKGGGRGYTF.

This chain links TRBV19 with TRBJ2-4; D unclear. This CDR3 spans 15 amino acids. Germline CDR1 is LNHDA and CDR2 is SQIVND (reference sequence). V was cut by 3 bases and J by 2 bases, with 11 bases left in between. The CDR3 coding sequence is TGTGCCAGTAGTATCGCAGGAGACCCCAAAAACATTCAGTACTTC. It yields the protein CASSIAGDPKNIQYF.

The V and J genes are TRBV6-5 and TRBJ2-2, with unresolved D. With 4 bases removed from V and 6 bases from J, the gap between germline ends came to 15 bases. The CDR3 loop spans 15 amino acids. Germline-derived CDR1 and CDR2 are MNHEY and SVGAGI. As DNA, the CDR3 is TGTGCCAGCAGTTCCGGGTCTTCAAGGGCCGGGGAGCTGTTTTTT. The encoded protein is CASSSGSSRAGELFF.

The chain joins TRBV19 to TRBJ1-5, with TRBD1 as a possible D gene (6 bases). The CDR3 has 15 residues. Trimming removed 7 bases from V and 3 bases from J, with 16 bases in between. Germline values: CDR1 LNHDA, CDR2 SQIVND (reference sequence). CDR3 protein: CASKEGQGTNQPQHF. The CDR3 DNA follows: TGTGCCAGTAAGGAGGGCCAGGGGACCAATCAGCCCCAGCATTTT.

The chain carries TRBV9 and TRBJ2-1; D gene ambiguous. Germline CDR1 is SGDLS and CDR2 is YYNGEE. V shed 2 bases and J shed 9 bases, with 6 bases lying between them. The length of the CDR3 is 11 residues. DNA for the CDR3: TGTGCCAGCAGCGTTTCCTTTGAGCAGTTCTTC. Amino acid sequence: CASSVSFEQFF.

J is TRBJ1-2 and V is TRBV20-1; the D is unclear. Trimming shortened V by 3 bases and J by 2 bases, and 13 bases separated the two germline ends. The CDR3 consists of 14 residues. In germline, CDR1 is DFQATT, CDR2 SNEGSKA (reference sequence). DNA of the CDR3: TGCAGTGCTAGTCCCGGGAGGGCAAACTATGGCTACACCTTC. This encodes CSASPGRANYGYTF.

The gene calls are TRBV12-5 and TRBJ1-4, with D possibly matching TRBD1 (5 bases). The germline gives CDR1 LGHNT, CDR2 FRNRAP. V lost 0 bases and J lost 1, with 18 bases in between. The CDR3 is made up of 19 amino acids. CDR3 DNA sequence: TGTGCTAGTGGTTTGGTAACGGGATTTGGGGCAGGAACTAATGAAAAACTGTTTTTT. Residues: CASGLVTGFGAGTNEKLFF.